The 26 T cell receptor beta chains given below trace back to one sample, sequenced in a study of cytomegalovirus exposure and HLA in healthy donors. A multiplex PCR was run with 60 Vbeta primers and 13 Jbeta primers. Profiled with immunoSEQ multiplex PCR; TCRdb holds only in-frame clones, not every one. This table lists about 120,000 clones. Sample: PBMCs. Every receptor here comes from a man aged 18 to 29 in good health and CMV-seronegative.

The chain couples TRBV5-1 to TRBJ1-2; 8 positions agree with TRBD1. The V gene's germline CDR1 is SGHRS and CDR2 YFSETQ. The CDR3 consists of 14 residues. V was pared by 2 bases and J by 7 bases, with 7 bases of the junction left unmatched. In nucleotides, the CDR3 is TGCGCCAGCAGCTTAGGACAGGGTGCACCTGGCTACACCTTC. Translated, it gives CASSLGQGAPGYTF.

The rearrangement links TRBV5-1 to TRBJ2-5, with 13 bases matching TRBD2. Germline V gene lookup returns CDR1 SGHRS and CDR2 YFSETQ. There are 19 residues in the CDR3. With 0 bases clipped from V and 4 bases from J, the junction kept 12 bases outside the gene matches. CDR3 protein: CASSLGLTSGGARRETQYF. The CDR3 bases are TGCGCCAGCAGCTTGGGCCTTACTAGCGGGGGGGCCCGTAGAGAGACCCAGTACTTC.

The chain links TRBV20-1 to TRBJ1-2; D unclear. With 5 bases removed from V and 4 bases from J, the gap between germline ends came to 8 bases. CDR1 is DFQATT and CDR2 is SNEGSKA in the germline V gene (reference sequence). The CDR3 is 11 residues long. As DNA, the CDR3 is TGCAGTGCTCCTAATTCCTATGGCTACACCTTC. Residues: CSAPNSYGYTF.

The gene calls are TRBV5-1 and TRBJ2-2; 9 positions agree with TRBD1. Germline V CDR1 and CDR2: SGHRS, YFSETQ. This CDR3 contains 15 residues. J gave up 4 bases and V 3 bases, and 4 bases lay outside the gene matches. The CDR3 coding sequence is TGCGCCAGCAGCTCACAGGGGGCGGTCACCGGGGAGCTGTTTTTT. This encodes CASSSQGAVTGELFF.

With respect to this clone: Other nucleotide sequences in the sample specify the same CDR3. The chain carries TRBV15 and TRBJ1-3; D perhaps matches TRBD1 (5 bases). Germline-derived CDR1 and CDR2 are LNHNV and YYDKDF (reference sequence). V was shortened by 0 bases and J by 1 base, with 7 bases between the two germline ends. The CDR3 length is 15 residues. The DNA for the CDR3 is TGTGCCACCAGCAGAGATCGGGGGTCTGGAAACACCATATATTTT. Residues: CATSRDRGSGNTIYF.

V is TRBV30 and J is TRBJ1-3; 7 positions agree with TRBD1. V lost 4 bases to trimming and J lost 0 bases; unmatched junction nucleotides: 9. There are 16 residues in the CDR3. Germline-derived CDR1 and CDR2 are GTSNPN and SVGIG (reference sequence). CDR3 in DNA: TGTGCCTGGAAGAGGGACAGCGCCTTCTCTGGAAACACCATATATTTT. Translation gives CAWKRDSAFSGNTIYF.

This chain links TRBV9 with TRBJ1-3; D is possibly TRBD1 (6 bases). Germline CDR1 is SGDLS and CDR2 is YYNGEE. Trimming stripped 3 bases from V and 4 bases from J, with 23 bases between. The CDR3 sequence is 18 residues long. CDR3 amino acids: CASSEPGRKGERGNTIYF. The CDR3 nucleotides are TGTGCCAGCAGCGAGCCTGGTAGGAAGGGGGAAAGAGGAAACACCATATATTTT.

The chain carries TRBV19 and TRBJ2-5; possibly TRBD1 for D (5 bases). The V gene lost 4 bases and the J gene lost 3 bases, with 9 bases spanning the gap. There are 13 residues in the CDR3. Germline values: CDR1 LNHDA, CDR2 SQIVND (reference sequence). The CDR3 nucleotides are TGTGCCAGTAGTAAGACCAGGGAAGAGACCCAGTACTTC. Its protein product is CASSKTREETQYF.

The chain recombines TRBV9 with TRBJ2-2, with 7 nucleotides matching TRBD2. The junction had 9 bases not matched to a gene; V was cut back by 1 base and J by 6 bases. The CDR3 runs to 16 residues. In germline, CDR1 is SGDLS, CDR2 YYNGEE. CDR3 DNA sequence: TGTGCCAGCAGCGTAAAAGCGGGAAGTTGGGCCGGGGAGCTGTTTTTT. Residues: CASSVKAGSWAGELFF.

The rearrangement joins TRBV4-1 to TRBJ1-6, with a tentative D call TRBD1 (5 bases). The CDR3 has 22 amino acids. Germline V lookup: CDR1 MGHRA, CDR2 YSYEKL. V lost 3 bases to trimming and J lost 9 bases, with 36 bases between them. DNA for the CDR3: TGCGCCAGCAGCCATGGGAAAGGACCTAGAGATCGGGGGAAGAATAGGGGTTCACCCCTCCACTTT. This codes for CASSHGKGPRDRGKNRGSPLHF.

The DNA for the CDR3 is TGTGCCAGCAGCGAGCAGGGACAGGGGTTCAACGAGCAGTACTTC. Protein sequence: CASSEQGQGFNEQYF. V and J are TRBV7-8 and TRBJ2-7; 10 bases line up with TRBD1. The length of the CDR3 is 15 residues. CDR1 and CDR2 from the germline V gene are SGHVS and FQNEAQ. The trim removed 5 bases at V and 5 bases at J, leaving 9 bases unmatched.

The chain joins TRBV2 to TRBJ1-2; D ambiguous. This CDR3 has 14 residues. Per the germline V gene, CDR1 is SNHLY and CDR2 is FYNNEI. Trimming left V 4 bases short and J 3 bases short, with 12 bases between. The CDR3 is CASSVSTQDYGYTF. The CDR3 DNA reads as TGTGCCAGCAGTGTATCAACCCAGGACTATGGCTACACCTTC.

This sequence joins TRBV29-1 and TRBJ2-4, with a possible D match to TRBD1 (5 bases). CDR3 length: 12 amino acids. Germline CDR1 SQVTM, CDR2 ANQGSEA. The germline V and J ends were trimmed by 4 bases and 8 bases, with 12 bases remaining between them. The CDR3 reads CSVAWGEDIQYF. DNA for the CDR3: TGCAGCGTTGCATGGGGCGAGGACATTCAGTACTTC.

Turning to this clone: Other DNA sequences within the sample encode an identical CDR3. The V call is TRBV7-2, the J call TRBJ2-7, with D tentatively TRBD2 (5 bases). Trimming pared 2 bases from V and 3 bases from J, leaving 5 bases between. Germline CDR1 is SGHTA and CDR2 is FQGNSA. There are 12 residues in the CDR3. The CDR3 DNA reads as TGTGCCAGCAGCTTAACTAGCTACGAGCAGTACTTC. It yields the protein CASSLTSYEQYF.

J is TRBJ2-7 and V is TRBV5-4, with no clear D. The CDR3 runs 15 residues. V shed 0 bases and J shed 3 bases, with 13 bases lying between them. Germline V gene data show CDR1 as SGHNT and CDR2 as YYREEE (reference sequence). CDR3 coding DNA: TGTGCCAGCAGCTTGGACGGTCGTGATGACTACGAGCAGTACTTC. Its translation: CASSLDGRDDYEQYF.

The chain is built from TRBV5-4 and TRBJ2-5; D unclear. Trimming shortened V by 0 bases and J by 11 bases, and 11 bases separated the two germline ends. The germline CDR1 and CDR2 sequences are SGHNT and YYREEE (reference sequence). The CDR3 totals 12 residues. DNA of the CDR3: TGTGCCAGCAGCTTGGGTGCGAAAGAGCAGTACTTC. This codes for CASSLGAKEQYF. Full variable domain (missing parts from reference TRBV5-4 and TRBJ2-5): ETGVTQSPTHLIKTRGQQVTLRCSSQSGHNTVSWYQQALGQGPQFIFQYYREEENGRGNFPPRFSGLQFPNYSSELNVNALELDDSALYLCASSLGAKEQYFGPGTRLLVL.

V usage is TRBV9 and J usage is TRBJ1-5; TRBD1 is a possible D gene (6 bases). Germline V CDR1 and CDR2: SGDLS, YYNGEE. V was clipped by 2 bases and J by 0 bases, with 9 bases between them. The CDR3 is made up of 15 amino acids. The CDR3 is CASSVQGNSNQPQHF. DNA for the CDR3: TGTGCCAGCAGCGTGCAGGGGAATAGCAATCAGCCCCAGCATTTT.

The chain combines TRBV7-8 with TRBJ1-1; TRBD1 matches 7 bases. The CDR3 length is 15 residues. V lost 5 bases to trimming and J lost 6 bases; unmatched junction nucleotides: 12. Germline CDR1 SGHVS, CDR2 FQNEAQ. As DNA, the CDR3 is TGTGCCAGCAGCGCCAGACAGGGATCGGTCTCTGAAGCTTTCTTT. Protein sequence: CASSARQGSVSEAFF.

The J gene is TRBJ1-3, the V gene TRBV28; 11 nucleotides agree with TRBD1. With V trimmed by 5 bases and J by 7 bases, 7 bases remained unmatched. This CDR3 spans 15 amino acids. Per germline, CDR1 MDHEN and CDR2 SYDVKM. This CDR3 reads CASSDSGTGGNTIYF. The CDR3 nucleotides read TGTGCCAGCAGTGACTCCGGGACAGGGGGTAACACCATATATTTT.

V gene TRBV4-1 combines with J gene TRBJ2-5; D not resolved. The J call is uncertain, as TRBJ2-7 better fits the DNA end. The CDR3 is 15 residues long. Per germline, CDR1 MGHRA and CDR2 YSYEKL. CDR3 DNA: TGCGCCAGCAGCCAAGGGGCAGGCAGCTCCTACGAGCAGTACTTC. Protein sequence: CASSQGAGSSYEQYF.

The chain combines TRBV29-1 with TRBJ1-2, with 10 bases identical to TRBD1. The V gene end was trimmed by 7 bases and the J gene end by 4 bases; junction bases not matched to a gene: 9. The CDR3 contains 14 residues. Germline V CDR1 and CDR2: SQVTM, ANQGSEA. This chain's CDR3 is CSALAGQGSYGYTF. In nucleotides, the CDR3 is TGCAGCGCTCTCGCGGGACAGGGGTCCTATGGCTACACCTTC.

The chain uses TRBV30 and TRBJ2-3; D call uncertain. The germline V and J ends were trimmed by 0 bases and 0 bases, with 13 bases remaining between them. CDR1 and CDR2 from the germline V gene are GTSNPN and SVGIG (reference sequence). The CDR3 is 16 residues long. Written as DNA, the CDR3 is TGTGCCTGGAGTGTCGGCAGTACTACTAGCACAGATACGCAGTATTTT. Residues: CAWSVGSTTSTDTQYF.

The genes are TRBV13 and TRBJ2-7; tentative D call: TRBD1 (6 bases). With 5 bases removed from V and 2 bases from J, the gap between germline ends came to 16 bases. The CDR3 runs to 15 residues. Germline CDR1 reads PRHDT; CDR2 reads FYEKMQ (reference sequence). CDR3 sequence: CASSMPDRSPYEQYF. The CDR3 DNA is TGTGCCAGCAGCATGCCTGACAGGTCCCCCTACGAGCAGTACTTC.

V usage is TRBV19 and J usage is TRBJ2-1; 7 bases are a match to TRBD2. The CDR3 length is 15 residues. After removal of 8 bases from V and 5 bases from J, the junction contained 12 bases not matched to a gene. From germline, CDR1 is LNHDA and CDR2 SQIVND (reference sequence). Here the CDR3 reads CASLEVAGANNEQFF. CDR3 coding DNA: TGTGCCAGTCTAGAGGTGGCGGGAGCTAACAATGAGCAGTTCTTC.

V and J are TRBV19 and TRBJ2-5; 13 bases are a match to TRBD2. CDR3 length equals 16 residues. Germline V gene lookup returns CDR1 LNHDA and CDR2 SQIVND (reference sequence). Trimming at V came to 4 bases and at J to 5 bases, leaving 7 bases not matched to a gene. This CDR3 reads CASSRIGLAGVETQYF. The CDR3 region has the DNA TGTGCCAGTAGTAGGATAGGACTAGCGGGAGTGGAGACCCAGTACTTC.

The V and J genes are TRBV7-9 and TRBJ2-7; 8 nucleotides agree with TRBD1. Trimming cost V 5 bases and J 7 bases; bases outside gene matches: 16. This CDR3 has 16 residues. Germline CDR1 is SEHNR and CDR2 is FQNEAQ (reference sequence). The chain's CDR3 is CASSPPRGARGLEQYF. The CDR3 region has the DNA TGTGCCAGCAGCCCCCCTCGCGGGGCCAGGGGGCTTGAGCAGTACTTC.